This T cell receptor (beta chain) comes out of a study of T-cell reconstitution after alpha-beta-depleted transplantation in children. The junction had 11 bases not matched to a gene; V was cut back by 6 bases and J by 4 bases. Germline assignment: CDR1 DFQATT and CDR2 SNEGSKA (reference sequence). The CDR3 is made up of 15 amino acids. Unique molecular identifiers tagged the TCRbeta library. Each CDR3 protein gets one entry after TCRdb re-called the PCR reads with MiXCR. This table holds hundreds of thousands of distinct CDR3 sequences, about 16% found once. This sample comprised PBMCs from the stem cell graft donor, obtained from the stem cell graft. This clonotype was sampled from a human donor who donated a stem cell graft to a child with acute lymphoblastic leukemia. The chain carries TRBV20-1 and TRBJ1-1; 10 bases match TRBD1. The CDR3 DNA reads TGCAGTGCCAAGACAGGGGGCGCCTTGGGCACTGAAGCTTTCTTT. This gives the protein CSAKTGGALGTEAFF.